The rows below give T cell receptor beta chains drawn from one sample of a study of PD-L1 blockade in urothelial cancer. Generated by immunoSEQ multiplex PCR, the TCRdb table keeps only in-frame clones and is missing some. The table lists some 40,000 clones, 65% to 85% of them singletons. Sequenced here: PBMCs, sampled around atezolizumab (anti-PD-L1) treatment. The receptors shown here come from a man in his sixties with urothelial cancer. CDR3s include the opening cysteine and the closing phenylalanine or tryptophan.

j_call	v_call	cdr3_aa
TRBJ1-4	TRBV4-1	CASSQVESGIEKLFF
TRBJ1-5	TRBV7-7	CASREEPQHF
TRBJ1-1	TRBV7-6	CASRSRMNTEAFF
TRBJ2-3	TRBV6-5	CASSLEGFSTDTQYF
TRBJ2-2	TRBV28	CASRTDRANTGELFF
TRBJ1-1	TRBV5-1	CASRKGGGAENTEAFF
TRBJ1-1	TRBV30	CAWKVSMNTEAFF
TRBJ1-5	TRBV9	CASSVGGGKEQPQHF
TRBJ2-5	TRBV5-4	CASGPRLAGGQQTQYF
TRBJ2-1	TRBV7-9	CASSLSDNEQFF
TRBJ1-5	TRBV18	CASSLKTGDSNQPQHF
TRBJ2-1	TRBV13	CASRQRTKPHNEQFF
TRBJ2-1	TRBV2	CASSVGQGLHEQFF
TRBJ1-1	TRBV5-1	CASSLWGQGFTEAFF
TRBJ1-4	TRBV28	CASRSRGGEKLFF
TRBJ1-6	TRBV28	CASSLGGGGSPLHF
TRBJ1-1	TRBV6-6	CASSYSDRAAEAFF
TRBJ2-3	TRBV7-3	CASSAKRGADTQYF
TRBJ1-1	TRBV7-8	CASSLAVRTEAFF
TRBJ2-3	TRBV7-9	CASSLLAGFSTDTQYF
TRBJ2-1	TRBV2	CASSWGTGYNEQFF
TRBJ2-3	TRBV5-1	CASSRRQGSTDTQYF
TRBJ2-2	TRBV19	CASSAFPGQGAWGTGELFF
TRBJ2-3	TRBV2	CASRRTGSTDTQYF
TRBJ1-5	TRBV4-1	CASSQVATDQPQHF
TRBJ2-5	TRBV5-1	CASSLAVGLELETQYF
TRBJ1-2	TRBV2	CASMTAYGYTF
TRBJ2-1	TRBV5-1	CASSLAGGAFNEQFF
TRBJ1-2	TRBV7-2	CASSEYRDRVRYGYTF
TRBJ2-7	TRBV2	CASSGTGGAYEQYF
TRBJ2-7	TRBV18	CASSPLSEGLPTYEQYF
TRBJ1-1	TRBV6-5	CASSGERELNTEAFF
TRBJ2-1	TRBV19	CASSSRDRGLNNEQFF